This T cell receptor (beta chain) originates from a study of T cells after yellow fever vaccination. There are 13 residues in the CDR3. Looked up from germline, CDR1 is DFQATT and CDR2 is SNEGSKA (reference sequence). V shed 5 bases and J shed 8 bases, with 18 bases lying between them. Study-wide results and caveats: A large majority of primary-vaccination clones showed up again after the booster (96% CD4, about 87% CD8). One caveat is that FACS-sorted repertoires could contain abundant clonotypes contaminating from the bulk population. It was a weaker secondary response, yet one that peaked faster, at day 5 versus 15.

Of note for this clonotype: What it binds is unknown.

TCR cDNA was made by 5'RACE template switching, adding a universal primer site and UMIs. TCRdb reprocessed the 5' RACE reads with MiXCR, giving one entry per CDR3 protein. Of approximately 550,000 distinct CDR3 sequences listed, roughly 21% are singletons. The rearrangement uses TRBV20-1 and TRBJ1-2; perhaps TRBD1 as D (6 bases). Sequences were derived from PBMCs, sampled 15 days after the yellow fever booster vaccination. The sequence derives from a man aged 25-40 years who received the YFV17D yellow fever vaccine. The chain's CDR3 is CSAERDTGRGYTF. DNA of the CDR3: TGCAGTGCTGAACGGGACACCGGCCGAGGCTACACCTTC.